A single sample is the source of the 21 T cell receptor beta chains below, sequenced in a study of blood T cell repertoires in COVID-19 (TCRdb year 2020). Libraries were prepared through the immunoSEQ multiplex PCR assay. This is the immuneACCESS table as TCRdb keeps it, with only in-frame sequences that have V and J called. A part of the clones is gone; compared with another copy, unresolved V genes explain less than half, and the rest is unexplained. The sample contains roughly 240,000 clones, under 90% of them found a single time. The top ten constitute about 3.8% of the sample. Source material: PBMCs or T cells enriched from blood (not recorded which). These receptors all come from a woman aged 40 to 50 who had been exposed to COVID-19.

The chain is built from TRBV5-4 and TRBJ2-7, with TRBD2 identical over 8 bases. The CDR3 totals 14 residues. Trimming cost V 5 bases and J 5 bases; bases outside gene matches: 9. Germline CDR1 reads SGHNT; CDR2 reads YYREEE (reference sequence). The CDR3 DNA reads TGTGCCAGCAGATCGGGGGGGGCGGGCGACGAGCAGTACTTC. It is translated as CASRSGGAGDEQYF.

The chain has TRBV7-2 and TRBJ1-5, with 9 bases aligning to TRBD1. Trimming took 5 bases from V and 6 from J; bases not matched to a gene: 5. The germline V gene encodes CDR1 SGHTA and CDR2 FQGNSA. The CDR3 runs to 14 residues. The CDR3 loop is CASSLDRGVQPQHF. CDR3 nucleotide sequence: TGTGCCAGCAGCCTAGACAGGGGGGTTCAGCCCCAGCATTTT. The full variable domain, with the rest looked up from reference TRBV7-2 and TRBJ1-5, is GAGVSQSPSNKVTEKGKDVELRCDPISGHTALYWYRQSLGQGLEFLIYFQGNSAPDKSGLPSDRFSAERTGGSVSTLTIQRTQQEDSAVYLCASSLDRGVQPQHFGDGTRLSIL.

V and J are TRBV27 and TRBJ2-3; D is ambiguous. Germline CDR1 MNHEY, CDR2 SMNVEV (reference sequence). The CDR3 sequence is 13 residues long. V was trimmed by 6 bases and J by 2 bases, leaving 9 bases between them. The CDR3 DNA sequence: TGTGCCAGCAGCCCACAATACACAGATACGCAGTATTTT. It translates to CASSPQYTDTQYF.

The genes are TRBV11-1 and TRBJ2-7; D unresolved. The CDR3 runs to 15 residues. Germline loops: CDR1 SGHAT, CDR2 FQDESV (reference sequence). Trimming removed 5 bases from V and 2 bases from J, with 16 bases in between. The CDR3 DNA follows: TGTGCCAGCAGCCGTCTCGGTGAGGTCGCCTACGAGCAGTACTTC. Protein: CASSRLGEVAYEQYF. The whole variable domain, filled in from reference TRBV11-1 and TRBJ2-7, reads EAEVAQSPRYKITEKSQAVAFWCDPISGHATLYWYRQILGQGPELLVQFQDESVVDDSQLPKDRFSAERLKGVDSTLKIQPAELGDSAMYLCASSRLGEVAYEQYFGPGTRLTVT.

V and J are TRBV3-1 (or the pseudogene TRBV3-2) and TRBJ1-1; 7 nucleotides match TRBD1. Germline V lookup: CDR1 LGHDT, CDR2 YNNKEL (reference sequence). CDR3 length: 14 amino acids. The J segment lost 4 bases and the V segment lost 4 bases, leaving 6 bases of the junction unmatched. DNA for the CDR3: TGTGCCAGCAGCCCCAGGGGGGTGGTCACTGAAGCTTTCTTT. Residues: CASSPRGVVTEAFF.

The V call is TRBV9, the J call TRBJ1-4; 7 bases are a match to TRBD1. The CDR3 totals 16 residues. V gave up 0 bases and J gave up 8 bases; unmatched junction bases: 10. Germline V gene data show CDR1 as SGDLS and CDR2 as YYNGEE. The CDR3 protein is CASSVAQGTVGEKLFF. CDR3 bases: TGTGCCAGCAGCGTAGCTCAAGGGACAGTGGGGGAAAAACTGTTTTTT. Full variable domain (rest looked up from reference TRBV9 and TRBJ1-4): DSGVTQTPKHLITATGQRVTLRCSPRSGDLSVYWYQQSLDQGLQFLIQYYNGEERAKGNILERFSAQQFPDLHSELNLSSLELGDSALYFCASSVAQGTVGEKLFFGSGTQLSVL.

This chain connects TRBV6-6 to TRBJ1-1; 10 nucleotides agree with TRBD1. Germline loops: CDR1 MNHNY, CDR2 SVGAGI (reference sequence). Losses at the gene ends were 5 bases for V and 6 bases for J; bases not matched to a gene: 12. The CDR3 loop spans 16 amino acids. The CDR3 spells CASSRSTGDRGAEAFF. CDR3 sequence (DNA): TGTGCCAGCAGTAGATCGACTGGGGACAGGGGAGCTGAAGCTTTCTTT.

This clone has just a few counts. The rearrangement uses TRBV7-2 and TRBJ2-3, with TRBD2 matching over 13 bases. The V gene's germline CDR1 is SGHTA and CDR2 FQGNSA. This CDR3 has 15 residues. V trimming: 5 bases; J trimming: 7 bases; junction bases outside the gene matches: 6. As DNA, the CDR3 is TGTGCCAGCAGCACTACTAGCGGGGGGGCGAATACGCAGTATTTT. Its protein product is CASSTTSGGANTQYF.

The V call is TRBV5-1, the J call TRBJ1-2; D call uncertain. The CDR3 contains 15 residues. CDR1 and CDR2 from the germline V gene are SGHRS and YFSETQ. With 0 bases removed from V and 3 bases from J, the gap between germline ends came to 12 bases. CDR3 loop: CASSLVADGDYGYTF. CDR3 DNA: TGCGCCAGCAGCTTGGTGGCCGACGGGGACTATGGCTACACCTTC.

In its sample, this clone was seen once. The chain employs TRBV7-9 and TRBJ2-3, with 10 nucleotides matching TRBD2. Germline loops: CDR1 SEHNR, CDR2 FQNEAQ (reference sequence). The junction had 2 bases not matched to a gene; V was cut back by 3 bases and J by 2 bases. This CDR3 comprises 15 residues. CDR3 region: CASSFLAGATDTQYF. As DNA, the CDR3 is TGTGCCAGCAGCTTCCTAGCGGGGGCCACAGATACGCAGTATTTT.

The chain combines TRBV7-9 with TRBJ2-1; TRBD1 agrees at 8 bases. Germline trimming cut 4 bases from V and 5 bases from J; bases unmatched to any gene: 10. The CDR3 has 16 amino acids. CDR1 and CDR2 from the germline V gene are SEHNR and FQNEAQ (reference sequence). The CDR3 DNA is TGTGCCAGCAGCTATCCCCGCAGGGGGCAAAACAATGAGCAGTTCTTC. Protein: CASSYPRRGQNNEQFF. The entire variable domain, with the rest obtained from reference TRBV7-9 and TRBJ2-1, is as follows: DTGVSQNPRHKITKRGQNVTFRCDPISEHNRLYWYRQTLGQGPEFLTYFQNEAQLEKSRLLSDRFSAERPKGSFSTLEIQRTEQGDSAMYLCASSYPRRGQNNEQFFGPGTRLTVL.

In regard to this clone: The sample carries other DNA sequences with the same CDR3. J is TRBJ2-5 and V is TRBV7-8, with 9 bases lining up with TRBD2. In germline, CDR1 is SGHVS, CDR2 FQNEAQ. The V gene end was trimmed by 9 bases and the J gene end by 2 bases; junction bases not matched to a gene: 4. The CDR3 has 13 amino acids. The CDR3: CASGLAGQETQYF. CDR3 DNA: TGTGCCAGTGGGCTAGCGGGACAAGAGACCCAGTACTTC.

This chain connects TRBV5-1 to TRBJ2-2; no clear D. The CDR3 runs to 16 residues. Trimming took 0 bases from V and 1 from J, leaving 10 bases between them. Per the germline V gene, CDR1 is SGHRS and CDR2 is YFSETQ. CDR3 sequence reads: CASSLGQVLNTGELFF. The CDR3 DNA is TGCGCCAGCAGCTTGGGGCAGGTCTTGAACACCGGGGAGCTGTTTTTT.

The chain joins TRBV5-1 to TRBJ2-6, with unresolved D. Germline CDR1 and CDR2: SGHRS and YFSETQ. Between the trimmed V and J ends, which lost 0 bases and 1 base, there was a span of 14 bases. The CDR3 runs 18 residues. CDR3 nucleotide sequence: TGCGCCAGCAGCTTGGGTGTGACACCCAATTCTGGGGCCAACGTCCTGACTTTC. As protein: CASSLGVTPNSGANVLTF.

The CDR3 protein is CASSEFTGKGNQPQHF. The CDR3 nucleotides read TGTGCCAGCAGCGAATTCACAGGGAAAGGCAATCAGCCCCAGCATTTT. The V gene is TRBV6-1, the J gene TRBJ1-5, with D perhaps TRBD1 (6 bases). From germline, CDR1 is MNHNS and CDR2 SASEGT. The germline V and J ends were trimmed by 6 bases and 2 bases, with 17 bases remaining between them. This CDR3 has 16 amino acids.

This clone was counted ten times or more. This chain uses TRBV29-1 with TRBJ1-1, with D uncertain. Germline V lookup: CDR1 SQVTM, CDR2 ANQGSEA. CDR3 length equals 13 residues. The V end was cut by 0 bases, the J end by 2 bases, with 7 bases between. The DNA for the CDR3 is TGCAGCGTTGAAGAGTACAGTAACACTGAAGCTTTCTTT. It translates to CSVEEYSNTEAFF.

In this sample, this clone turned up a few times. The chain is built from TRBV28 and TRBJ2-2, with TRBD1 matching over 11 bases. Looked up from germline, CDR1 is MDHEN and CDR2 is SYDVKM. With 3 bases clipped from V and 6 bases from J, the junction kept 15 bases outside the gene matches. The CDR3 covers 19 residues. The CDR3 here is CASSFRRAWGQGVAGELFF. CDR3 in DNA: TGTGCCAGCAGTTTCCGCCGAGCGTGGGGACAGGGGGTGGCCGGGGAGCTGTTTTTT.

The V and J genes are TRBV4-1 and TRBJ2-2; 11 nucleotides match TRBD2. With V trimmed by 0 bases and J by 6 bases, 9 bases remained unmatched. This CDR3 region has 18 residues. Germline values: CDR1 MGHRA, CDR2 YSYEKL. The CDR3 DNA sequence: TGCGCCAGCAGCCAAGATCTAATTAGCGGGGGGGCCCCCGGGGAGCTGTTTTTT. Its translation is CASSQDLISGGAPGELFF.

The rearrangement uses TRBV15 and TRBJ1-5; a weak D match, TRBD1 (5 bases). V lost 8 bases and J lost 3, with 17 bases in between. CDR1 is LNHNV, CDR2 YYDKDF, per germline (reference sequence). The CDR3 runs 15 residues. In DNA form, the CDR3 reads TGTGCCACCCTAGGACCCGGGGGAAACAATCAGCCCCAGCATTTT. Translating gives CATLGPGGNNQPQHF.

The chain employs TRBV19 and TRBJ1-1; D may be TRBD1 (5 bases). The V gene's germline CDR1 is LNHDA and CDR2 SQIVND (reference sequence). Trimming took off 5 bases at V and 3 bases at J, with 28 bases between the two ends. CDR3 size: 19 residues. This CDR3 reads CASSSQTRFARGGDTEAFF. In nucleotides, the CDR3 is TGTGCCAGTAGTTCGCAAACCAGGTTTGCGCGGGGCGGAGACACTGAAGCTTTCTTT. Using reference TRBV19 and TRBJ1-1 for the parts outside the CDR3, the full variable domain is DGGITQSPKYLFRKEGQNVTLSCEQNLNHDAMYWYRQDPGQGLRLIYYSQIVNDFQKGDIAEGYSVSREKKESFPLTVTSAQKNPTAFYLCASSSQTRFARGGDTEAFFGQGTRLTVV.

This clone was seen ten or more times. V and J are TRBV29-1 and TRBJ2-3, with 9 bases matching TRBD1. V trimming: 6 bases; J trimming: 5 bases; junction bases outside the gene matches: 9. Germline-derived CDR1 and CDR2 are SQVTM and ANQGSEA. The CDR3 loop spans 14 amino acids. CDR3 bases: TGCAGCGTAGGAGGGACAGGGACGGGAGATACGCAGTATTTT. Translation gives CSVGGTGTGDTQYF.